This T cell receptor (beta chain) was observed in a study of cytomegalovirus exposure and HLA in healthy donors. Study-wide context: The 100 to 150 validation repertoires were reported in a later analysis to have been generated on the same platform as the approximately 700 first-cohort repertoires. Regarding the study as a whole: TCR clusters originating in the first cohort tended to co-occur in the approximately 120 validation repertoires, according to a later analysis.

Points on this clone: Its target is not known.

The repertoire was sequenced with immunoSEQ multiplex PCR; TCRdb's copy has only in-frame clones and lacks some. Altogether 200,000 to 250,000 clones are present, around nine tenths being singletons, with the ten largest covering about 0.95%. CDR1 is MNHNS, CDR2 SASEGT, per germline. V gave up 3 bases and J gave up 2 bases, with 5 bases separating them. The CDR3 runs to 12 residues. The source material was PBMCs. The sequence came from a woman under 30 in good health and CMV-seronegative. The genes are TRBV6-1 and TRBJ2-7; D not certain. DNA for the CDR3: TGTGCCAGCAGTGAGGCAACCTACGAGCAGTACTTC. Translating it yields CASSEATYEQYF.